One and the same sample provided the 13 T cell receptor beta chains below, sequenced in a study of cytomegalovirus exposure and HLA in healthy donors. The PCR ran on 60 Vbeta and 13 Jbeta primers. TCRdb keeps only in-frame clones here, not all; method: immunoSEQ multiplex PCR. Among about 200,000 clones listed, 82% were seen once. The source material was PBMCs. Source of these receptors: a woman between 45 and 65 years old in good health and CMV-seropositive.

Here the CDR3 reads CASSDRFTDTQYF. The DNA for the CDR3 is TGTGCCAGCTCGGACAGATTCACAGATACGCAGTATTTT. The chain couples TRBV18 to TRBJ2-3, with D possibly being TRBD1 (6 bases). The CDR3 spans 13 residues. The germline V gene has CDR1 KGHSH and CDR2 LQKENI. V lost 6 bases, J lost 2 bases, and 9 bases lay in between.

This chain links TRBV5-8 with TRBJ1-1, with 7 bases aligning to TRBD1. Germline V gene lookup returns CDR1 SGHTS and CDR2 YDEGEE. The V and J ends lost 4 bases and 2 bases, in that order; junction bases with no gene match: 11. CDR3 length: 16 amino acids. The CDR3 sequence: CASSLGQEMYNTEAFF. In nucleotides, the CDR3 is TGTGCCAGCAGCCTTGGACAGGAAATGTACAACACTGAAGCTTTCTTT.

The chain combines TRBV7-9 with TRBJ2-7; the D gene is possibly TRBD1 (6 bases). Trimming shortened V by 5 bases and J by 0 bases, and 8 bases separated the two germline ends. Germline assignment: CDR1 SEHNR and CDR2 FQNEAQ (reference sequence). This CDR3 is 13 amino acids long. CDR3 sequence: CASSADSSYEQYF. CDR3 nucleotide sequence: TGTGCCAGCAGCGCGGACAGCTCCTACGAGCAGTACTTC.

J is TRBJ2-5 and V is TRBV6-1; 7 nucleotides agree with TRBD2. In germline, CDR1 is MNHNS, CDR2 SASEGT. V shed 3 bases and J 3 bases; nucleotides not matched to a gene: 10. This CDR3 is built from 16 residues. Here the CDR3 reads CASSDSPSGGKETQYF. For the CDR3, the DNA is TGTGCCAGCAGTGATTCCCCTAGCGGAGGTAAAGAGACCCAGTACTTC.

J is TRBJ2-3 and V is TRBV10-1; no clear D. The germline V gene has CDR1 WNHNN and CDR2 SYGVQD (reference sequence). This CDR3 contains 14 residues. V lost 2 bases and J 7 bases, leaving 13 bases between the germline ends. CDR3 residues: CASSEPVSPYTQYF. The CDR3 nucleotides are TGCGCCAGCAGTGAGCCCGTTTCTCCGTATACGCAGTATTTT.

V is TRBV28 and J is TRBJ2-4; a weak D match, TRBD1 (5 bases). Germline V gene lookup returns CDR1 MDHEN and CDR2 SYDVKM. Trimming stripped 6 bases from V and 0 bases from J, with 12 bases between. The CDR3 length is 15 residues. The CDR3 DNA follows: TGTGCCAGCAGCAGGGCCCAGTTAGCCAAAAACATTCAGTACTTC. Translation gives CASSRAQLAKNIQYF.

The chain employs TRBV28 and TRBJ1-2; 12 positions agree with TRBD1. CDR1 is MDHEN and CDR2 is SYDVKM in the germline V gene. Trimming took 6 bases from V and 7 from J; bases not matched to a gene: 9. The CDR3 is 15 amino acids. The CDR3 loop reads CASRYLGQGAFGYTF. The DNA of the CDR3 is TGTGCCAGCAGGTATCTGGGACAGGGGGCCTTTGGCTACACCTTC.

This chain uses TRBV25-1 with TRBJ1-1; TRBD1 might be the D (5 bases). V dropped 6 bases and J dropped 6 bases, with 17 bases sitting between them. Germline CDR1 reads MGHDK; CDR2 reads SYGVNS. CDR3 length equals 14 residues. This CDR3 is CASRRSGELPEAFF. In DNA, the CDR3 is TGTGCCAGCAGGAGATCGGGGGAGTTGCCTGAAGCTTTCTTT.

This chain joins TRBV5-1 and TRBJ2-3, with TRBD1 identical over 11 bases. The J segment lost 4 bases and the V segment lost 0 bases, leaving 4 bases of the junction unmatched. This CDR3 is built from 16 residues. CDR1 is SGHRS, CDR2 YFSETQ, per germline. Written as DNA, the CDR3 is TGCGCCAGCAGCTTGGCGGGACAGGGGGTCCCAGATACGCAGTATTTT. Encoded protein: CASSLAGQGVPDTQYF.

The rearrangement uses TRBV29-1 and TRBJ2-3; 11 nucleotides agree with TRBD2. This CDR3 has 15 residues. V lost 5 bases, J lost 5 bases, and 9 bases stayed unmatched. Germline V CDR1 and CDR2: SQVTM, ANQGSEA. The CDR3 DNA follows: TGCAGCGTTTCCGTAGCGGGAGGGCCTTTAGATACGCAGTATTTT. Protein sequence: CSVSVAGGPLDTQYF.

V gene TRBV7-2 combines with J gene TRBJ2-1; TRBD1 agrees at 7 bases. This CDR3 is 12 amino acids long. Unmatched junction bases numbered 8, after V lost 5 bases and J lost 13 bases. From germline, CDR1 is SGHTA and CDR2 FQGNSA. CDR3 nucleotides: TGTGCCAGCAGCCCGCCGGGACAGCTACAGTTCTTC. Residues: CASSPPGQLQFF. Supplemented by reference TRBV7-2 and TRBJ2-1, the full variable domain reads GAGVSQSPSNKVTEKGKDVELRCDPISGHTALYWYRQSLGQGLEFLIYFQGNSAPDKSGLPSDRFSAERTGGSVSTLTIQRTQQEDSAVYLCASSPPGQLQFFGPGTRLTVL.

This clone showed up just a few times. The rearrangement links TRBV6-5 to TRBJ1-5; perhaps TRBD1 as D (6 bases). Per germline, CDR1 MNHEY and CDR2 SVGAGI. The CDR3 spans 16 residues. The V and J ends lost 4 bases and 2 bases respectively, with 15 bases between them. The CDR3 region is CASSSKGVGGNQPQHF. CDR3 nucleotides: TGTGCCAGCAGTTCGAAGGGGGTAGGGGGCAATCAGCCCCAGCATTTT.

This clone has only a few counts. The V call is TRBV2, the J call TRBJ1-5, with TRBD1 matching over 9 bases. Germline CDR1 SNHLY, CDR2 FYNNEI. V lost 6 bases and J lost 7; bases outside the gene matches: 7. This CDR3 is 14 amino acids long. CDR3 bases: TGTGCCAGCAGCCCGACAGGGGGGGGGCAGCCCCAGCATTTT. The encoded protein is CASSPTGGGQPQHF.